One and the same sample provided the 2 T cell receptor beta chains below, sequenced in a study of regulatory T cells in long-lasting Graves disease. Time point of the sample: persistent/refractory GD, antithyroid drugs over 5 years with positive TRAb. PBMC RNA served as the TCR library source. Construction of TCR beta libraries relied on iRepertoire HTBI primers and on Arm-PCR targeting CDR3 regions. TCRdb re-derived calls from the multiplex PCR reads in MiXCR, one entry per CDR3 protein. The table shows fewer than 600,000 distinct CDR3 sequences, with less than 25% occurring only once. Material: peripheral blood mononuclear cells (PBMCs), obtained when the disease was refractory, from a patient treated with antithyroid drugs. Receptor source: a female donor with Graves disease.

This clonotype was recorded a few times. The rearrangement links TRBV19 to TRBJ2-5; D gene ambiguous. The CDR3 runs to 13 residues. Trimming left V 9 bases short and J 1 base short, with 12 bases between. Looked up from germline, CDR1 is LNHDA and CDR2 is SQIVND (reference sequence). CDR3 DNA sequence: TGTGCCAGCAGAAAGGATACCCAAGAGACCCAGTACTTC. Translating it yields CASRKDTQETQYF.

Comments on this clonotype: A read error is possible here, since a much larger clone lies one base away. CDR3 residues: CASPPRGSEYEQYF. CDR3 nucleotides: TGTGCCAGCCCCCCCCGCGGGAGCGAGTACGAGCAGTACTTC. This rearrangement joins TRBV28 to TRBJ2-7; 7 bases map to TRBD2. The CDR3 has 14 residues. The J segment lost 4 bases and the V segment lost 8 bases, leaving 11 bases of the junction unmatched. CDR1 and CDR2 from the germline V gene are MDHEN and SYDVKM.